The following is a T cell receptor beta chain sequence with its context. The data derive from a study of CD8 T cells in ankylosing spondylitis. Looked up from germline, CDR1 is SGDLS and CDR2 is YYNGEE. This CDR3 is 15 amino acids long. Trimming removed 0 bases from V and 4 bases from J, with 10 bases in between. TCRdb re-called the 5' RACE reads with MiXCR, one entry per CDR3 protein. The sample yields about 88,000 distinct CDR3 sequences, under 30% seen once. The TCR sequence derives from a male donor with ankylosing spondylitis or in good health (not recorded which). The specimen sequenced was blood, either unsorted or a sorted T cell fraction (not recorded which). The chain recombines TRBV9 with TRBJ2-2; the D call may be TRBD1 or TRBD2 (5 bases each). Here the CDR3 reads CASSVDLGRTGELFF. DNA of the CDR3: TGTGCCAGCAGCGTAGATCTGGGACGCACCGGGGAGCTGTTTTTT.